This T cell receptor (beta chain) was retrieved from a study of cytomegalovirus exposure and HLA in healthy donors. This CDR3 has 15 residues. Trimming took 6 bases from V and 7 from J, leaving 23 bases between them. Germline V gene sequence: CDR1 SGHRS, CDR2 YFSETQ. Study-wide points: Altogether, 150 to 200 TCR beta chains were recorded as cytomegalovirus-associated. Links to common viral pathogens appeared, in a later analysis, for several of the most significant clusters. An ancestry cluster, one associated with Asian ancestry, reportedly showed fewer N-insertions than the 666-donor mean in a later analysis.

The primer mix had 60 Vbeta and 13 Jbeta primers. Method: immunoSEQ multiplex PCR; TCRdb's copy keeps in-frame clones and lacks some. Of about 160,000 clones in the sample, about 80% are singletons; the top ten hold about 9.7%. Concerning this clone itself: Its target is not known.

The TCR originated in a man between 18 and 29 years old in good health and CMV-seropositive. The specimen was PBMCs. This chain connects TRBV5-1 to TRBJ2-7; a weak D match, TRBD2 (6 bases). The CDR3 DNA follows: TGCGCCAGCAAGGGAGGCTGGGGCTCTTCTCAAGAGCAGTACTTC. Encoded protein: CASKGGWGSSQEQYF.